Listed below are T cell receptor beta chains from one sample, sequenced in a study of post-analysis software for immune sequencing data. In TCRdb, the PCR reads were re-called with MiXCR into one record per CDR3 protein. Of hundreds of thousands of distinct CDR3 sequences in the sample, roughly 47% were seen once. Material for sequencing was blood. These receptor sequences come from a girl aged 10-17 years with multiple sclerosis. The CDR3 runs from the conserved cysteine through the conserved F or W. The order of the fields is V gene, J gene, clone size, D gene, CDR3 DNA, CDR3 protein. The D gene is left open where the match is weak. The size of a clone is reported for some rows only, either as once, few or many, or as a class for expanded clones.

TRBV12-3/TRBV12-4	TRBJ2-7	few	-	TGTGCCAGCAGCCCTACTAGCACCTACGAGCAGTACTTC	CASSPTSTYEQYF
TRBV27	TRBJ2-3	-	TRBD2	TGTGCCAGCAGTTTAACCCCGGAAAAGCGGGGAGATACGCAGTATTTT	CASSLTPEKRGDTQYF
TRBV12-3/TRBV12-4	TRBJ2-3	-	-	TGTGCCAGCAGTCCACAGGGGGGGGAGGATACGCAGTATTTT	CASSPQGGEDTQYF
TRBV20-1	TRBJ2-7	-	TRBD2	TGCAGTGCAAACCGGGGAGGGGACCGCTACGAGCAGTACTTC	CSANRGGDRYEQYF
TRBV12-3/TRBV12-4	TRBJ2-1	few	-	TGTGCCAGCAGGATCTTGCCGACTAGCAATGAGCAGTTCTTC	CASRILPTSNEQFF
TRBV29-1	TRBJ2-3	-	-	TGCAGCGTTGAAGATTCGGCAGGTACGCAGTATTTT	CSVEDSAGTQYF
TRBV12-3/TRBV12-4	TRBJ2-5	-	TRBD2	TGTCCCAGCAGTTTATGGCTAGCGGGAGGGGGGGAAGGCCAAGAGACCCAGTACTTC	CPSSLWLAGGGEGQETQYF
TRBV5-5	TRBJ2-3	-	-	TGTGCCAGCAGCTCCTTAATAGATACGCAGTATTTT	CASSSLIDTQYF
TRBV12-3/TRBV12-4	TRBJ2-7	-	-	TGTGCCTCGGGACTGGGGGCTTACGAGCAGTACTTC	CASGLGAYEQYF
TRBV12-3/TRBV12-4	TRBJ1-2	many	-	TGTGCCAGCAGTCGTAACTATGGCTACACCTTC	CASSRNYGYTF
TRBV6-1	TRBJ2-3	-	TRBD1	TGTGCCAGCAGGACCCTGACAGGGAAGGATACGCAGTATTTT	CASRTLTGKDTQYF
TRBV14	TRBJ2-5	-	TRBD1	TGTGCCAGCAGCCAAGACGGGACAGGGGGAGAGACCCAGTACTTC	CASSQDGTGGETQYF
TRBV7-2	TRBJ2-7	-	-	TGTGCCAGCAGCTTATGGGCAGGGACCGAGCAGTACTTC	CASSLWAGTEQYF
TRBV6-5	TRBJ1-2	-	-	TGTGCCAGCGGCGCTGGGGGCTATGGCTACACCTTC	CASGAGGYGYTF
TRBV12-3/TRBV12-4	TRBJ2-3	few	-	TGTGCCAGCAGTTTGAGTCTAGCCCGAGATACGCAGTATTTT	CASSLSLARDTQYF
TRBV5-1	TRBJ2-4	-	TRBD2	TGCGCCAGCAGCTCTGTAGCGGGGCCGAAGGACATTCAGTACTTC	CASSSVAGPKDIQYF
TRBV27	TRBJ2-6	once	TRBD1	TGTGCCAGCAGTTTATCGACAGGGGGCTCTTCTGGGGCCAACGTCCTGACTTTC	CASSLSTGGSSGANVLTF
TRBV6-4	TRBJ1-6	few	-	TGTGCCAGCAGCGTTAGGGCGACAGGATCACCCCTCCACTTT	CASSVRATGSPLHF
TRBV27	TRBJ2-3	-	TRBD1	TGTGCCAGTAGCTCACGACAGGGCAAAACGTCTAGCACAGATACGCAGTATTTT	CASSSRQGKTSSTDTQYF
TRBV9	TRBJ2-1	few	TRBD2	TGTGCCAGCAGCGTCAGCGGGAGCTCCTACAATGAGCAGTTCTTC	CASSVSGSSYNEQFF
TRBV12-3/TRBV12-4	TRBJ1-5	few	-	TGTGCCAGCAGTTTACGATCCTTCTATCAGCCCCAGCATTTT	CASSLRSFYQPQHF
TRBV4-1	TRBJ2-3	-	-	TGCGCCAGCAGCCAATCCCACCCACAGTACTCCACAGATACGCAGTATTTT	CASSQSHPQYSTDTQYF
TRBV7-9	TRBJ2-2	-	-	TGTGCCAGCAGCCCCCGGGACACGAACACCGGGGAGCTGTTTTTT	CASSPRDTNTGELFF
TRBV12-3/TRBV12-4	TRBJ1-2	-	-	TGTGCCAGCAGTTCCTACAGATTCGCTAACTATGGCTACACCTTC	CASSSYRFANYGYTF
TRBV20-1	TRBJ2-1	few	TRBD2	TGCAGTGCTTATAGCGGGACCTCCAATGAGCAGTTCTTC	CSAYSGTSNEQFF
TRBV11-3	TRBJ2-7	-	-	TGTGCCAGCAGCTTAGGTGGGACTTCCAGATACGAGCAGTACTTC	CASSLGGTSRYEQYF
TRBV7-9	TRBJ1-1	-	-	TGTGCCAGCAGCGGGAGGGGTGGCACTGAAGCTTTCTTT	CASSGRGGTEAFF
TRBV12-3/TRBV12-4	TRBJ2-3	-	-	TGTGCCGGCAGTTTAAAGCCGAGGGACCTCCTGACAGATACGCAGTATTTT	CAGSLKPRDLLTDTQYF
TRBV7-6	TRBJ2-2	few	-	TGTGCCAGCGGGACACCGAACACCGGGGAGCTGTTTTTT	CASGTPNTGELFF
TRBV5-1	TRBJ2-4	few	-	TGCGCCAGCAGCATCCGACATTCCGGGATAAACATTCAGTACTTC	CASSIRHSGINIQYF
TRBV10-3	TRBJ1-4	few	-	TGTGCCATCAGTGCCGGACAGCGTGAAAAACTGTTTTTT	CAISAGQREKLFF
TRBV30	TRBJ2-1	-	-	TGTGCCTGGAGTTCCGAGCTGTACAATGAGCAGTTGTTC	CAWSSELYNEQLF
TRBV12-3/TRBV12-4	TRBJ2-1	-	-	TGTGCCAGCAACTTCCTCCTTAGGAGCTCCTACAATGAGCAGTTCTTC	CASNFLLRSSYNEQFF
TRBV5-1	TRBJ2-5	many	TRBD1	TGCGCCAGCAGCTTGGGACAGGGGGTAGGAGAGACCCAGTACTTC	CASSLGQGVGETQYF
TRBV12-3/TRBV12-4	TRBJ2-5	few	TRBD1	TGTGCCAGCAGTTTAGTTGGACAGGGGGAAGAGACCCAGTACTTC	CASSLVGQGEETQYF
TRBV12-3/TRBV12-4	TRBJ2-3	once	-	TGTGCCAGCAGGCCCGGGGGAGGATCCTACAACGAGCAGTATTTT	CASRPGGGSYNEQYF
TRBV12-3/TRBV12-4	TRBJ1-1	many	-	TGCGCCAGCAGCCCGGGACAGAACACTGAAGCTTTCTTT	CASSPGQNTEAFF
TRBV12-3/TRBV12-4	TRBJ2-7	-	-	TGTGCCAGCAGTTTAAGAAGCGCGAACTCCTACGAGCAGTACTTC	CASSLRSANSYEQYF
TRBV12-3/TRBV12-4	TRBJ2-1	-	-	TGTGCCAGCACCCCCAGCCGGGACGAATACAATGAGCAGTTCTTC	CASTPSRDEYNEQFF
TRBV29-1	TRBJ1-1	few	-	TGCAGCGTCGACCGACGAGGGCCATCATCTGAAGCTTTCTTT	CSVDRRGPSSEAFF
TRBV29-1	TRBJ1-2	-	TRBD1	TGCAGCGTCGAGCCCCGGACAGGTGGCGGCTACACCTTC	CSVEPRTGGGYTF
TRBV11-1	TRBJ2-3	-	TRBD1	TGTGCCAGCAGCTCTCAGGGGGCCACAGATACGCAGTATTTT	CASSSQGATDTQYF
TRBV12-3/TRBV12-4	TRBJ1-1	-	TRBD1	TGTGCCAGCAGTCGGGGGACAGATGAAGCTTTCTTT	CASSRGTDEAFF
TRBV29-1	TRBJ2-5	few	-	TGCAGCACCGACCAAGAGACCCAGTACTTC	CSTDQETQYF
TRBV6-6	TRBJ1-1	few	-	TGTGCCAGCACTAGCAGGGGCTACACTGAAGCTTTCTTT	CASTSRGYTEAFF
TRBV7-2	TRBJ2-5	-	TRBD1	TGTGCCAGCAGCTTAACGACAGGGGGCTGGGAGACCCAGTACTTC	CASSLTTGGWETQYF
TRBV29-1	TRBJ1-1	-	-	TGCAGAGGACAGTGGAACACTGAAGCTTTCTTT	CRGQWNTEAFF
TRBV12-3/TRBV12-4	TRBJ1-2	-	TRBD1	TGTGCCAGCAGGCCCTTTTGGGACAGGAACTATGGCTACACCTTC	CASRPFWDRNYGYTF
TRBV12-3/TRBV12-4	TRBJ1-2	-	-	TGTGCCAGCAGTTCCCCGGACAGTAAGGTTCGATATGGCTACACCTTC	CASSSPDSKVRYGYTF
TRBV6-6	TRBJ2-1	few	TRBD2	TGTGCCAGCAGCCCCTCCCGGGGGGGCAATGAGCAGTTCTTC	CASSPSRGGNEQFF
TRBV12-3/TRBV12-4	TRBJ2-2	few	-	TGTGCCAGCAGTTTAGGTGTTAACACCGGGGAGCTGTTTTTT	CASSLGVNTGELFF
TRBV20-1	TRBJ2-7	few	TRBD2	TGCAGTGCTAAAGGGACTAGCGGGAACTACGAGCAGTACTTC	CSAKGTSGNYEQYF
TRBV7-9	TRBJ2-5	-	-	TGTGCCAGCAGCTTATTCATTCTATCGGAGACCCAGTACTTC	CASSLFILSETQYF